Many counts were recorded for the clone carrying this TCR beta chain. As yet, its antigen is unknown. The CDR3 covers 15 residues. Trimming took 6 bases from V and 5 from J; bases not matched to a gene: 14. Germline lookup yields CDR1 DFQATT and CDR2 SNEGSKA (reference sequence). The data belong to a study of CD8 T cells in ankylosing spondylitis. Researchers built TCR beta libraries using quantitative 5'-RACE with molecular barcodes. TCRdb ran MiXCR on the 5' RACE reads and lists one entry per CDR3 protein. The sample includes 250,000 to 350,000 distinct CDR3 sequences, around 20% of them seen just once. Study-wide results and caveats: Reported data indicate significant enrichment of disease-linked clones within matched ankylosing spondylitis synovial fluid. A subset of motif variants has previously been described in the synovial fluid and blood of reactive arthritis.

The sequenced material came from blood, either unsorted or a sorted T cell fraction (not recorded which). The clonotype was recovered from a female donor with ankylosing spondylitis or in good health (not recorded which). The chain has TRBV20-1 and TRBJ2-5; 8 bases line up with TRBD2. The CDR3: CSAIRAGADTETQYF. The CDR3 region has the DNA TGCAGTGCCATCCGAGCGGGAGCTGACACGGAGACCCAGTACTTC.